Presented here are 27 T cell receptor beta chains from one specimen sequenced in a study of blood T cell repertoires in COVID-19 (dated by TCRdb to 2018 to 2020). To prepare the library, the immunoSEQ multiplex PCR assay was applied. This is the immuneACCESS table as TCRdb keeps it, with only in-frame sequences that have V and J called. A part of the clones is gone; compared with another copy, unresolved V genes explain less than half, and the rest is unexplained. Present in this sample are roughly 100,000 clones, 60% to 80% of which were seen just once. The top ten constitute 9.5% to 10% of the sample. The sample was peripheral blood. Receptor source: a man aged 55 to 70 with active or convalescent COVID-19.

V usage is TRBV19 and J usage is TRBJ1-5, with D tentatively TRBD1 (5 bases). The V gene lost 5 bases and the J gene lost 2 bases, with 13 bases spanning the gap. CDR3 size: 15 residues. Germline V gene lookup returns CDR1 LNHDA and CDR2 SQIVND (reference sequence). Here the CDR3 reads CASSVGAQGNQPQHF. The CDR3 nucleotides read TGTGCCAGTAGTGTAGGGGCGCAAGGCAATCAGCCCCAGCATTTT. The complete variable domain, with remaining parts taken from reference TRBV19 and TRBJ1-5, reads DGGITQSPKYLFRKEGQNVTLSCEQNLNHDAMYWYRQDPGQGLRLIYYSQIVNDFQKGDIAEGYSVSREKKESFPLTVTSAQKNPTAFYLCASSVGAQGNQPQHFGDGTRLSIL.

The sample holds one count of this clone. The chain links TRBV28 to TRBJ1-4; D gene ambiguous. Trimming took 6 bases from V and 3 from J, leaving 14 bases between them. The CDR3 extends over 15 amino acids. CDR1 and CDR2 (germline): MDHEN, SYDVKM. CDR3 protein: CASSPSSSPNEKLFF. In DNA, the CDR3 is TGTGCCAGCAGCCCGTCTAGCAGCCCTAATGAAAAACTGTTTTTT.

V usage is TRBV7-8 and J usage is TRBJ2-5, with D maybe TRBD1 (6 bases). Germline V lookup: CDR1 SGHVS, CDR2 FQNEAQ. Trimming removed 2 bases from V and 6 bases from J, with 16 bases in between. CDR3 length equals 15 residues. CDR3 loop: CASSLNRGTAKTQYF. The CDR3 DNA reads TGTGCCAGCAGCTTAAATAGGGGGACCGCGAAGACCCAGTACTTC.

The chain couples TRBV6-5 to TRBJ1-1, with D perhaps matching TRBD1 (5 bases). V lost 7 bases to trimming and J lost 1 base, with 10 bases between them. Germline CDR1 and CDR2: MNHEY and SVGAGI. The CDR3 totals 13 residues. CDR3 sequence: CASNSRENTEAFF. The CDR3 DNA reads as TGTGCCAGCAACTCCAGGGAGAACACTGAAGCTTTCTTT.

V gene TRBV5-1 combines with J gene TRBJ2-3; the D gene is possibly TRBD1 (6 bases). Germline CDR1 and CDR2: SGHRS and YFSETQ. The length of the CDR3 is 15 residues. V lost 9 bases and J lost 0, with 17 bases in between. This CDR3 reads CANRKEQGSTDTQYF. CDR3 DNA: TGCGCCAACCGAAAAGAACAGGGTAGCACAGATACGCAGTATTTT. The variable domain in full, completed from reference TRBV5-1 and TRBJ2-3, reads KAGVTQTPRYLIKTRGQQVTLSCSPISGHRSVSWYQQTPGQGLQFLFEYFSETQRNKGNFPGRFSGRQFSNSRSEMNVSTLELGDSALYLCANRKEQGSTDTQYFGPGTRLTVL.

The V gene is TRBV5-4, the J gene TRBJ2-1; TRBD2 agrees at 8 bases. The ends lost 4 bases at V and 4 bases at J; junction bases unmatched: 7. CDR1 and CDR2 (germline): SGHNT, YYREEE (reference sequence). This CDR3 is 15 amino acids long. As DNA, the CDR3 is TGTGCCAGCAGCCCCCAGGTAGCGGGGTACAATGAGCAGTTCTTC. This encodes CASSPQVAGYNEQFF.

The chain is built from TRBV2 and TRBJ2-1; D is undetermined. This CDR3 contains 13 residues. CDR1 SNHLY and CDR2 FYNNEI come from the germline V gene. V lost 7 bases, J lost 10 bases, and 17 bases lay in between. The CDR3 loop is CASKPSVGAEQFF. As DNA, the CDR3 is TGTGCCAGCAAGCCTAGTGTTGGAGCGGAGCAGTTCTTC.

V gene TRBV11-2 combines with J gene TRBJ2-2; 10 bases are shared with TRBD1. V trimming: 3 bases; J trimming: 3 bases; junction bases outside the gene matches: 4. The CDR3 length is 16 residues. The germline gives CDR1 SGHAT, CDR2 FQNNGV. CDR3 bases: TGTGCCAGCAGCTTGGGACAGGGGTCTCACACCGGGGAGCTGTTTTTT. Protein product: CASSLGQGSHTGELFF.

The chain employs TRBV5-1 and TRBJ2-3, with TRBD1 matching 7 bases. CDR3 size: 14 residues. Trimming removed 3 bases from V and 6 bases from J; junction bases left unmatched: 7. Germline CDR1 and CDR2: SGHRS and YFSETQ. CDR3 DNA sequence: TGCGCCAGCAGCTACGACAGGGTGGGGGATACGCAGTATTTT. It translates to CASSYDRVGDTQYF.

The chain uses TRBV7-7 and TRBJ2-2; 7 bases line up with TRBD2. This CDR3 contains 15 residues. CDR1 is SSHAT and CDR2 is FNYEAQ in the germline V gene (reference sequence). After removal of 1 base from V and 5 bases from J, the junction contained 4 bases not matched to a gene. Written as DNA, the CDR3 is TGTGCCAGCAGCTTAGGAGTTAGCGGGACCGGGGAGCTGTTTTTT. Protein: CASSLGVSGTGELFF.

This chain connects TRBV20-1 to TRBJ2-3; D uncertain. Germline V CDR1 and CDR2: DFQATT, SNEGSKA (reference sequence). Trimming cost V 5 bases and J 4 bases, with 7 bases left between them. The CDR3 consists of 11 residues. DNA of the CDR3: TGCAGTGCTCTCCTCGCAGATACGCAGTATTTT. Encoded protein: CSALLADTQYF.

The chain links TRBV3-1 (or the pseudogene TRBV3-2) to TRBJ2-2; D is unresolved. V lost 4 bases, J lost 1 base, and 7 bases lay in between. This CDR3 region has 14 residues. Germline CDR1 and CDR2: LGHDT and YNNKEL (reference sequence). Here the CDR3 DNA reads TGTGCCAGCAGCCGTTTCGGGAACACCGGGGAGCTGTTTTTT. Translation: CASSRFGNTGELFF.

The rearrangement joins TRBV7-9 to TRBJ1-2; 12 nucleotides match TRBD1. The CDR3 is made up of 16 amino acids. V was clipped by 5 bases and J by 4 bases; unmatched bases: 8. CDR1 and CDR2 from the germline V gene are SEHNR and FQNEAQ (reference sequence). CDR3 nucleotide sequence: TGTGCCAGCAGCCCGAATAGGGACAGGGGGCCCTATGGCTACACCTTC. Translating gives CASSPNRDRGPYGYTF. Supplemented by reference TRBV7-9 and TRBJ1-2, the full variable domain reads DTGVSQNPRHKITKRGQNVTFRCDPISEHNRLYWYRQTLGQGPEFLTYFQNEAQLEKSRLLSDRFSAERPKGSFSTLEIQRTEQGDSAMYLCASSPNRDRGPYGYTFGSGTRLTVV.

The chain uses TRBV28 and TRBJ2-2; TRBD2 matches at 7 bases. The ends lost 4 bases at V and 5 bases at J; junction bases unmatched: 4. The CDR3 is 14 residues long. The germline CDR1 and CDR2 sequences are MDHEN and SYDVKM. CDR3 residues: CASSSRGGTGELFF. CDR3 coding DNA: TGTGCCAGCAGTTCCCGCGGGGGTACCGGGGAGCTGTTTTTT.

The chain joins TRBV5-1 to TRBJ1-6, with 9 nucleotides matching TRBD1. Trimming at V came to 0 bases and at J to 7 bases, leaving 8 bases not matched to a gene. Germline V gene data show CDR1 as SGHRS and CDR2 as YFSETQ. The CDR3 sequence is 17 residues long. The CDR3 coding sequence is TGCGCCAGCAGCTTGGAGGCCGGGACAGGGACCAATTCACCCCTCCACTTT. It codes for CASSLEAGTGTNSPLHF.

This chain joins TRBV19 and TRBJ2-3, with 11 bases identical to TRBD2. V trimming: 6 bases; J trimming: 6 bases; junction bases outside the gene matches: 5. Germline V gene lookup returns CDR1 LNHDA and CDR2 SQIVND (reference sequence). The CDR3 covers 14 residues. CDR3 nucleotide sequence: TGTGCCAGTAGAGAAGGACTAGCGGGCGATACGCAGTATTTT. Its translation is CASREGLAGDTQYF.

J is TRBJ2-5 and V is TRBV19; D possibly corresponds to TRBD1 (5 bases). This CDR3 is built from 15 residues. V was shortened by 3 bases and J by 7 bases, with 18 bases between the two germline ends. Germline V gives CDR1 LNHDA, CDR2 SQIVND (reference sequence). The CDR3 bases are TGTGCCAGTAGTATCCCTGGGCAGGGCGCTGGGACCCAGTACTTC. Translated, it gives CASSIPGQGAGTQYF. Variable domain in full (rest from reference TRBV19 and TRBJ2-5): DGGITQSPKYLFRKEGQNVTLSCEQNLNHDAMYWYRQDPGQGLRLIYYSQIVNDFQKGDIAEGYSVSREKKESFPLTVTSAQKNPTAFYLCASSIPGQGAGTQYFGPGTRLLVL.

V usage is TRBV28 and J usage is TRBJ1-5, with D tentatively TRBD1 (6 bases). V was shortened by 1 base and J by 0 bases, with 16 bases between the two germline ends. In germline, CDR1 is MDHEN, CDR2 SYDVKM. The length of the CDR3 is 18 residues. In nucleotides, the CDR3 is TGTGCCAGCAGTTTATCAATGGACAGAACCGATAGCAATCAGCCCCAGCATTTT. It is translated as CASSLSMDRTDSNQPQHF.

The chain joins TRBV3-1 (or the pseudogene TRBV3-2) to TRBJ2-7; 10 bases agree with TRBD2. The germline V gene encodes CDR1 LGHDT and CDR2 YNNKEL (reference sequence). CDR3 length: 16 residues. After removal of 4 bases from V and 7 bases from J, the junction contained 13 bases not matched to a gene. DNA of the CDR3: TGTGCCAGCAGCCCTCTATGGGGACTAGCGTCAGGAGAGCAGTACGTC. This encodes CASSPLWGLASGEQYV.

The V gene is TRBV3-1 (or the pseudogene TRBV3-2), the J gene TRBJ2-1; D remains ambiguous. The length of the CDR3 is 13 residues. Between the trimmed V and J ends, which lost 4 bases and 6 bases, there was a span of 10 bases. Germline assignment: CDR1 LGHDT and CDR2 YNNKEL (reference sequence). The CDR3 nucleotides read TGTGCCAGCAGCCTCTCCCGAGCCAATGAGCAGTTCTTC. It translates to CASSLSRANEQFF.

The chain combines TRBV10-3 with TRBJ1-2; D remains ambiguous. Trimming pared 8 bases from V and 0 bases from J, leaving 7 bases between. This CDR3 comprises 12 residues. Per the germline V gene, CDR1 is ENHRY and CDR2 is SYGVKD. CDR3 DNA sequence: TGTGCCATCGCGGCTGCTAACTATGGCTACACCTTC. This codes for CAIAAANYGYTF.

This clone has just a few counts. V gene TRBV5-6 combines with J gene TRBJ2-3; D is undetermined. V gave up 0 bases and J gave up 8 bases, with 4 bases separating them. This CDR3 has 11 amino acids. From germline, CDR1 is SGHDT and CDR2 YYEEEE. The CDR3 DNA reads as TGTGCCAGCAGCTTGGAGAGTACGCAGTATTTT. Translating it yields CASSLESTQYF.

The chain carries TRBV28 and TRBJ1-5, with 7 bases identical to TRBD1. In germline, CDR1 is MDHEN, CDR2 SYDVKM. The CDR3 length is 14 residues. V lost 3 bases and J lost 8; bases outside the gene matches: 7. The CDR3 is CASSLTGSGKPQHF. The CDR3 DNA reads TGTGCCAGCAGTTTGACAGGGAGTGGGAAGCCCCAGCATTTT.

The V and J genes are TRBV4-3 and TRBJ1-3, with D perhaps matching TRBD1 (6 bases). From germline, CDR1 is LGHNA and CDR2 YSLEER. The CDR3 covers 17 residues. Trimming removed 3 bases at V and 2 bases at J, with 17 bases between. CDR3 loop: CASSQGLQGGPGNTIYF. The CDR3 DNA reads as TGCGCCAGCAGCCAGGGACTACAGGGCGGGCCTGGAAACACCATATATTTT.

This clone occurred once. J is TRBJ1-4 and V is TRBV3-1 (or the pseudogene TRBV3-2); possible D gene TRBD1, 6 bases. Deletions cut 3 bases from V and 5 bases from J, with 16 bases between. From germline, CDR1 is LGHDT and CDR2 YNNKEL (reference sequence). CDR3 size: 16 residues. Here the CDR3 DNA reads TGTGCCAGCAGCCAGGGGGCCAACCGGCGCAATGAAAAACTGTTTTTT. This sequence encodes CASSQGANRRNEKLFF.

This clone was recorded a few times. The V and J genes are TRBV10-3 and TRBJ2-2, with TRBD1 matching over 8 bases. The CDR3 consists of 15 residues. J was trimmed by 1 base and V by 7 bases; bases with no gene match: 5. CDR1 ENHRY and CDR2 SYGVKD come from the germline V gene. The chain's CDR3 is CAINDRGGNTGELFF. The DNA of the CDR3 is TGTGCCATCAATGACAGGGGTGGGAACACCGGGGAGCTGTTTTTT.

The chain recombines TRBV5-1 with TRBJ2-3; 7 bases align to TRBD2. Germline lookup yields CDR1 SGHRS and CDR2 YFSETQ. Trimming at V came to 3 bases and at J to 3 bases, leaving 4 bases not matched to a gene. This CDR3 is 14 amino acids long. This CDR3 reads CASSSGLGTDTQYF. DNA of the CDR3: TGCGCCAGCAGCTCCGGACTAGGAACAGATACGCAGTATTTT.